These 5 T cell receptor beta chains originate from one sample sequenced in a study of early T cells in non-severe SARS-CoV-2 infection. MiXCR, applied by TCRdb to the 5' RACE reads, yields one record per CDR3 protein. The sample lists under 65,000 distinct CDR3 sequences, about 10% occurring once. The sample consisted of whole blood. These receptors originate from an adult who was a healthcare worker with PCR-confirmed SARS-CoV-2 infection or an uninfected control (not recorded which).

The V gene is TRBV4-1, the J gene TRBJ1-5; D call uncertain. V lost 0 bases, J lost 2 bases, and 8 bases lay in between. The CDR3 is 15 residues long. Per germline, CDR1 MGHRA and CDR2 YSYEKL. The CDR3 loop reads CASSQDPIGNQPQHF. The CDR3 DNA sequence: TGCGCCAGCAGCCAAGATCCAATTGGCAATCAGCCCCAGCATTTT.

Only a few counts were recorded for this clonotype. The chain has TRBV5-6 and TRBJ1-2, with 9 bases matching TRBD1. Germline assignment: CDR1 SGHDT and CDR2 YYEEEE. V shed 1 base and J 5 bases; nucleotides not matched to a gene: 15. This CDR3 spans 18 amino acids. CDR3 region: CASSLTGGVHGSYYGYTF. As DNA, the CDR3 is TGTGCCAGCAGCTTGACAGGGGGCGTGCATGGATCCTATTATGGCTACACCTTC. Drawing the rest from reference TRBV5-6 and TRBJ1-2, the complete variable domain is DAGVTQSPTHLIKTRGQQVTLRCSPKSGHDTVSWYQQALGQGPQFIFQYYEEEERQRGNFPDRFSGHQFPNYSSELNVNALLLGDSALYLCASSLTGGVHGSYYGYTFGSGTRLTVV.

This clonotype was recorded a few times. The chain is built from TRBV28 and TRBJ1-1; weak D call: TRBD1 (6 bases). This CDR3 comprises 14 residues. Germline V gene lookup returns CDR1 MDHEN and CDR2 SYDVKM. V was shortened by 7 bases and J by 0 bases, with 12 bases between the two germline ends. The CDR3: CASTMDSMNTEAFF. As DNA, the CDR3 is TGTGCCAGCACCATGGACAGCATGAACACTGAAGCTTTCTTT.

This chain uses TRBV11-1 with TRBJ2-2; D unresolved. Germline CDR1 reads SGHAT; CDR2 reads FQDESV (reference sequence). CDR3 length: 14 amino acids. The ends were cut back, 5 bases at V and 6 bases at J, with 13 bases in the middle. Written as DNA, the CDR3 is TGTGCCAGCAGCCCTTCCGGAAGGTCCGGGGAGCTGTTTTTT. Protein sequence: CASSPSGRSGELFF.

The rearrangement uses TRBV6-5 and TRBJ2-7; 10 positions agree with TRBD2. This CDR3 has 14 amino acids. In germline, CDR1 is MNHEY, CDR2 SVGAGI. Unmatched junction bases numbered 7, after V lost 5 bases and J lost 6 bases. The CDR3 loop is CASSPTSGASEQYF. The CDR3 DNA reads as TGTGCCAGCAGTCCTACTAGCGGGGCTAGCGAGCAGTACTTC.